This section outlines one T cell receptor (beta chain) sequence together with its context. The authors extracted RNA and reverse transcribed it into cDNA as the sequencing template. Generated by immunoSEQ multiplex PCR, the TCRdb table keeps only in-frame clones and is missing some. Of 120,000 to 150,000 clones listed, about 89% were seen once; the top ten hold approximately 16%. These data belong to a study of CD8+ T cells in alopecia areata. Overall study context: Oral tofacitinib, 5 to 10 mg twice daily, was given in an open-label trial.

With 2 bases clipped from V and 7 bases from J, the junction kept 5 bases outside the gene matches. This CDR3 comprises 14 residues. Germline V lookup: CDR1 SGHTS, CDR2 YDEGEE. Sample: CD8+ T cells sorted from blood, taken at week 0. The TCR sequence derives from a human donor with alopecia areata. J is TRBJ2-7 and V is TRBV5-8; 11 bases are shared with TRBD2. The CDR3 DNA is TGTGCCAGCAGCTTACTAGCGGGAGTTGGGGAGCAGTACTTC. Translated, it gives CASSLLAGVGEQYF.